The 3 T cell receptor beta chains reported below all come from one sample, sequenced in a study of cytomegalovirus exposure and HLA in healthy donors. Use of 60 Vbeta and 13 Jbeta primers characterized the PCR. The repertoire was sequenced with immunoSEQ multiplex PCR; TCRdb's copy has only in-frame clones and lacks some. The table lists about 93,000 clones, around 77% of them singletons, with about 2% in the top ten. What was sequenced was PBMCs. These TCRs come from a boy aged 5-17 years in good health and CMV-seronegative.

The chain joins TRBV6-6 to TRBJ2-2; maybe TRBD1 (6 bases). V gave up 2 bases and J gave up 4 bases, with 11 bases separating them. Germline V lookup: CDR1 MNHNY, CDR2 SVGAGI (reference sequence). This CDR3 region has 15 residues. CDR3 nucleotide sequence: TGTGCCAGCAGTTACCAACAGGGTCGCACCGGGGAGCTGTTTTTT. This encodes CASSYQQGRTGELFF.

This clone was counted a few times. The chain uses TRBV7-9 and TRBJ2-1; TRBD2 aligns across 8 bases. The V gene end was trimmed by 5 bases and the J gene end by 5 bases; junction bases not matched to a gene: 8. Germline lookup yields CDR1 SEHNR and CDR2 FQNEAQ (reference sequence). This CDR3 contains 15 residues. CDR3 nucleotide sequence: TGTGCCAGCAGCCGAGCGGGAGTTGAACACAATGAGCAGTTCTTC. Its translation is CASSRAGVEHNEQFF.

CDR3 sequence reads: CASSLVGGASYEQYF. The CDR3, as DNA: TGTGCCAGCAGCTTAGTAGGGGGGGCCTCCTACGAGCAGTACTTC. The chain couples TRBV11-2 to TRBJ2-7; D perhaps matches TRBD2 (7 bases). V was shortened by 1 base and J by 0 bases, with 10 bases between the two germline ends. The CDR3 is 15 residues long. Looked up from germline, CDR1 is SGHAT and CDR2 is FQNNGV.